Below are 10 T cell receptor beta chains sequenced from a single sample in a study of CD8 T cells in ankylosing spondylitis. From the 5' RACE reads, TCRdb called clonotypes with MiXCR, one entry per CDR3 protein. The profile covers roughly 700,000 distinct CDR3 sequences, with around 17% appearing a single time and approximately 18% taken by the ten largest. Findings and limits, study-wide: What seemed typical of ankylosing spondylitis blood was a TCR beta motif built from several highly homologous variants.

No antigen has been assigned to these receptors. The sequencing input was blood, either unsorted or a sorted T cell fraction (not recorded which). The receptor source for this set is a male donor with ankylosing spondylitis.

This clonotype came up many times. The rearrangement uses TRBV4-1 and TRBJ2-2; D is unclear. The CDR3 covers 14 residues. CDR1 and CDR2 from the germline V gene are MGHRA and YSYEKL. V was shortened by 3 bases and J by 0 bases, with 5 bases between the two germline ends. The CDR3 DNA sequence: TGCGCCAGCAGCCATACAGCGAACACCGGGGAGCTGTTTTTT. Its protein is CASSHTANTGELFF.

V and J are TRBV6-5 and TRBJ1-1; no clear D. Germline CDR1 is MNHEY and CDR2 is SVGAGI. Trimming shortened V by 0 bases and J by 0 bases, and 8 bases separated the two germline ends. CDR3 length: 15 amino acids. CDR3: CASSYSRSMNTEAFF. In nucleotides, the CDR3 is TGTGCCAGCAGTTACTCACGATCCATGAACACTGAAGCTTTCTTT.

This clonotype was found many times. The rearrangement links TRBV12-3 or TRBV12-4 to TRBJ1-3, with 7 bases identical to TRBD1. The ends lost 8 bases at V and 1 base at J; junction bases unmatched: 5. CDR3 length: 14 amino acids. CDR3 in DNA: TGTGCCAGCCGACAGGGCAGGTCTGGAAACACCATATATTTT. Encoded protein: CASRQGRSGNTIYF.

The chain joins TRBV29-1 to TRBJ1-2; D call uncertain. Germline-derived CDR1 and CDR2 are SQVTM and ANQGSEA. V lost 2 bases to trimming and J lost 7 bases, with 11 bases between them. CDR3 length: 12 residues. In DNA, the CDR3 is TGCAGCGTTGAATTGGGCAGCACTGGCTACACCTTC. It is translated as CSVELGSTGYTF.

This clonotype has a handful of counts. V gene TRBV7-9 combines with J gene TRBJ2-7, with 7 bases matching TRBD2. J was trimmed by 3 bases and V by 4 bases; bases with no gene match: 6. The germline gives CDR1 SEHNR, CDR2 FQNEAQ (reference sequence). The CDR3 is made up of 14 amino acids. The CDR3: CASSSRRGDYEQYF. In nucleotides, the CDR3 is TGTGCCAGCAGCTCCCGTCGGGGGGACTACGAGCAGTACTTC.

This clonotype occurred once. V gene TRBV14 combines with J gene TRBJ2-3; D is unresolved. The germline gives CDR1 SGHDN, CDR2 FVKESK. CDR3 length: 12 amino acids. Trimming took 1 base from V and 7 from J, leaving 6 bases between them. The CDR3 nucleotides are TGTGCCAGCAGCCAAGCTGGGAATACGCAGTATTTT. This encodes CASSQAGNTQYF.

The CDR3 bases are TGTGCCACCAGCAGAGACCCGGGACCCTACAATGAGCAGTTCTTC. It specifies CATSRDPGPYNEQFF. The V and J genes are TRBV15 and TRBJ2-1; D is tentatively TRBD1 or TRBD2 (5 bases each). The germline V gene has CDR1 LNHNV and CDR2 YYDKDF (reference sequence). V dropped 0 bases and J dropped 2 bases, with 8 bases sitting between them. This CDR3 contains 15 residues.

This clonotype was detected ten times or more. The rearrangement links TRBV5-1 to TRBJ2-5; TRBD2 might be the D (6 bases). This CDR3 contains 15 residues. Germline values: CDR1 SGHRS, CDR2 YFSETQ. Trimming stripped 2 bases from V and 2 bases from J, with 13 bases between. CDR3 loop: CASSFYAGQQETQYF. CDR3 nucleotide sequence: TGCGCCAGCAGCTTCTACGCGGGGCAACAAGAGACCCAGTACTTC. The full variable domain, with the rest looked up from reference TRBV5-1 and TRBJ2-5, is KAGVTQTPRYLIKTRGQQVTLSCSPISGHRSVSWYQQTPGQGLQFLFEYFSETQRNKGNFPGRFSGRQFSNSRSEMNVSTLELGDSALYLCASSFYAGQQETQYFGPGTRLLVL.

This chain links TRBV12-3 or TRBV12-4 with TRBJ1-2, with 10 bases that match TRBD1. Germline trimming cut 6 bases from V and 7 bases from J; bases unmatched to any gene: 8. The CDR3 has 14 residues. CDR3: CASRISGTGVGYTF. CDR3 DNA: TGTGCCAGCAGGATATCCGGGACAGGGGTTGGCTACACCTTC.

This rearrangement joins TRBV5-1 to TRBJ2-1; tentative D call: TRBD1 (5 bases). The CDR3 has 13 residues. CDR1 and CDR2 from the germline V gene are SGHRS and YFSETQ. Trimming stripped 0 bases from V and 10 bases from J, with 11 bases between. In DNA, the CDR3 is TGCGCCAGCAGCTTGGACAAAGGGGTGGAGCAGTTCTTC. Protein sequence: CASSLDKGVEQFF.